The source of this T cell receptor beta chain is a study of CD8 T cells in ankylosing spondylitis. TCRdb passed the 5' RACE reads through MiXCR, listing each CDR3 protein once. The table has 250,000 to 350,000 distinct CDR3 sequences, 20% seen once. Germline V lookup: CDR1 SGHRS, CDR2 YFSETQ. CDR3 size: 15 residues. V dropped 0 bases and J dropped 4; count of bases not matched to a gene: 4. Sequences were obtained from blood, either unsorted or a sorted T cell fraction (not recorded which). This sequence originates from a male donor with ankylosing spondylitis or in good health (not recorded which). The rearrangement links TRBV5-1 to TRBJ2-7, with TRBD2 identical over 10 bases. CDR3 amino acids: CASSLAPSGSYEQYV. CDR3 sequence (DNA): TGCGCCAGCAGCTTGGCCCCTAGCGGGAGTTACGAGCAGTACGTC.